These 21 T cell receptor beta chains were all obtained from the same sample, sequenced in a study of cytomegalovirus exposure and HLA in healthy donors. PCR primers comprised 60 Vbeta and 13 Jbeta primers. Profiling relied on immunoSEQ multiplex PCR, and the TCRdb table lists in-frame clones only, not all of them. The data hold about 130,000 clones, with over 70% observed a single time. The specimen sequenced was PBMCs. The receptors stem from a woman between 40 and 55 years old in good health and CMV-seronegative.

The CDR3 protein is CAINPDRGLTEAFF. The CDR3 nucleotides are TGTGCCATCAATCCGGACAGGGGGCTCACTGAAGCTTTCTTT. V gene TRBV10-3 combines with J gene TRBJ1-1; 11 bases are shared with TRBD1. Trimming took 7 bases from V and 4 from J; bases not matched to a gene: 5. Looked up from germline, CDR1 is ENHRY and CDR2 is SYGVKD. CDR3 size: 14 residues.

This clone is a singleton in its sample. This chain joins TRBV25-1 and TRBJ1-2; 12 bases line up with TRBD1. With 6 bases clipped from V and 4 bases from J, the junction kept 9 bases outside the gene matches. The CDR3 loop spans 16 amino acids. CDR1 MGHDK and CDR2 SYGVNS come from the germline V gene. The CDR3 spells CASSAGQGARSYGYTF. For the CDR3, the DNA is TGTGCCAGCAGCGCGGGACAGGGGGCGCGAAGCTATGGCTACACCTTC.

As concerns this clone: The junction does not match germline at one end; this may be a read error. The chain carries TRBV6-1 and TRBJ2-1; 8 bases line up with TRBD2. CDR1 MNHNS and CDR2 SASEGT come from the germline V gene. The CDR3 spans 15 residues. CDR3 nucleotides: TGTGCCAGCACGATGAAGGTCGCGGGGGGCAATGGGCAGTTCTTC. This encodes CASTMKVAGGNGQFF.

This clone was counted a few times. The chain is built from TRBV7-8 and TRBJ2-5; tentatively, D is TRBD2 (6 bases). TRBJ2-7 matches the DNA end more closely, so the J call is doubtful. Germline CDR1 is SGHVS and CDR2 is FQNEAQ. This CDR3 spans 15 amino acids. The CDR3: CASSRYRDLHYEQYF. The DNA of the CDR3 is TGTGCCAGCAGCAGATACCGGGACTTACACTACGAGCAGTACTTC.

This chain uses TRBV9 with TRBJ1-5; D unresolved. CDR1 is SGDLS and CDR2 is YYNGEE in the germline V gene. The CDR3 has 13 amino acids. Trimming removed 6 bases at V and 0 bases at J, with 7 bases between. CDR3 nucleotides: TGTGCCAGCAACCGGGATAGCAATCAGCCCCAGCATTTT. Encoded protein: CASNRDSNQPQHF. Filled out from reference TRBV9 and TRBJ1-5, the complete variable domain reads DSGVTQTPKHLITATGQRVTLRCSPRSGDLSVYWYQQSLDQGLQFLIQYYNGEERAKGNILERFSAQQFPDLHSELNLSSLELGDSALYFCASNRDSNQPQHFGDGTRLSIL.

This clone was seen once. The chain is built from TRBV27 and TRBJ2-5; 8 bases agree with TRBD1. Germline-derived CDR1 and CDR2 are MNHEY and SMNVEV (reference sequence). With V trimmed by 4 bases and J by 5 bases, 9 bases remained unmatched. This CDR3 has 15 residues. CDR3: CASSWSGGLGETQYF. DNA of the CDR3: TGTGCCAGCAGTTGGTCAGGGGGCTTGGGGGAGACCCAGTACTTC.

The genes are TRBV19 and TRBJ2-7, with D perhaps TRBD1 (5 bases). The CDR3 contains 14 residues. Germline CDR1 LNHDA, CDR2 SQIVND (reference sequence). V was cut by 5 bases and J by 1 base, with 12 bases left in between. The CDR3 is CASSPKTVSYEQYF. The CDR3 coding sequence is TGTGCCAGTAGTCCCAAGACAGTTTCCTACGAGCAGTACTTC.

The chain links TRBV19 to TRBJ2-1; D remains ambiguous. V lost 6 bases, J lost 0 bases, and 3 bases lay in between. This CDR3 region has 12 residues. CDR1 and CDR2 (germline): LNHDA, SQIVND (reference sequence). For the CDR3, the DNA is TGTGCCAGTAGCAACTCCTACAATGAGCAGTTCTTC. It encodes CASSNSYNEQFF. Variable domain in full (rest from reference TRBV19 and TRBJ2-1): DGGITQSPKYLFRKEGQNVTLSCEQNLNHDAMYWYRQDPGQGLRLIYYSQIVNDFQKGDIAEGYSVSREKKESFPLTVTSAQKNPTAFYLCASSNSYNEQFFGPGTRLTVL.

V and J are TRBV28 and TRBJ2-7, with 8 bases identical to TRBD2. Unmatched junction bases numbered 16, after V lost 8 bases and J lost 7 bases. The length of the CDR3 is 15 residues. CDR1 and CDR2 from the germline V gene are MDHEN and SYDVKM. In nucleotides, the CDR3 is TGTGCCAGCCCCCCAAGCGGGAGTCGATTGAGAGAGCAGTACTTC. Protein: CASPPSGSRLREQYF.

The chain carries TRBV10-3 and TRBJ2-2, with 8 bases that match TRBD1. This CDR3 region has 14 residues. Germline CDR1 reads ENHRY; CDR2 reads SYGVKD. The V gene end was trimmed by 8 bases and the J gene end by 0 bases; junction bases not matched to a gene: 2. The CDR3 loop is CAIRTGPNTGELFF. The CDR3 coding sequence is TGTGCCATCCGGACAGGGCCGAACACCGGGGAGCTGTTTTTT.

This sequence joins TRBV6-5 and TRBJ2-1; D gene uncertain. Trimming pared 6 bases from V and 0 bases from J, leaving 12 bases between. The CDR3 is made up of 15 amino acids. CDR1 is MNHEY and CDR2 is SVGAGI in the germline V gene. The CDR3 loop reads CASSRASHSYNEQFF. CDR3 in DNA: TGTGCCAGCAGCAGAGCGAGCCACTCCTACAATGAGCAGTTCTTC.

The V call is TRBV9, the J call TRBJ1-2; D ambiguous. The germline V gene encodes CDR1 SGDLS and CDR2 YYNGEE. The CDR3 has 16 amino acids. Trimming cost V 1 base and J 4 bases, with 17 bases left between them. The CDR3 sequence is CASSVRIGEVFYGYTF. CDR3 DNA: TGTGCCAGCAGCGTAAGGATCGGGGAGGTCTTCTATGGCTACACCTTC.

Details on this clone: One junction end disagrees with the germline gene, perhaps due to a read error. CDR3 protein: CASSAALGSSNEQFF. CDR3 nucleotides: TGTGCCAGCAGCGCCGCCCTAGGCTCCTCCAATGAGCAGTTCTTC. This chain connects TRBV6-1 to TRBJ2-1; D not resolved. The CDR3 length is 15 residues. The germline V gene encodes CDR1 MNHNS and CDR2 SASEGT.

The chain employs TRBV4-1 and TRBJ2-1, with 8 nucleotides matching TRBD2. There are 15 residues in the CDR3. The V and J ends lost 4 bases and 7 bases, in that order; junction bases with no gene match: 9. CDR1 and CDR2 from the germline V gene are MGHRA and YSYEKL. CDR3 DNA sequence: TGCGCCAGCAGCCTATCAGCGGGAGTTGCGAATGAGCAGTTCTTC. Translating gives CASSLSAGVANEQFF.

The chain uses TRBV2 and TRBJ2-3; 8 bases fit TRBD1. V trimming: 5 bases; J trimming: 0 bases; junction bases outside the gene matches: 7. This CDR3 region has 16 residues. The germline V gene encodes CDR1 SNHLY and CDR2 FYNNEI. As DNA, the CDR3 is TGTGCCAGCAGTACTGCGACAGGGGCGAGCACAGATACGCAGTATTTT. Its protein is CASSTATGASTDTQYF.

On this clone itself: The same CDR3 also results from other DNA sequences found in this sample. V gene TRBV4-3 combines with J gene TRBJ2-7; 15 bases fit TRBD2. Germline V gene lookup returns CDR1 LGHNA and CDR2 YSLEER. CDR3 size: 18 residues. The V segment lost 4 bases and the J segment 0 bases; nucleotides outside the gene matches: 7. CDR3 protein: CASSRGLAGGPSSYEQYF. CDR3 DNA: TGCGCCAGCAGCCGAGGACTAGCGGGAGGGCCCTCCTCCTACGAGCAGTACTTC.

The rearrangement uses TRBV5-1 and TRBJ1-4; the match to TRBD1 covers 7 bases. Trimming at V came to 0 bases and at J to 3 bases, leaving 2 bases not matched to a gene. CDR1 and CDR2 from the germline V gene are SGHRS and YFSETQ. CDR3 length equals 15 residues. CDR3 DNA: TGCGCCAGCAGCTTGGGGCAGGGGGCTAATGAAAAACTGTTTTTT. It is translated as CASSLGQGANEKLFF.

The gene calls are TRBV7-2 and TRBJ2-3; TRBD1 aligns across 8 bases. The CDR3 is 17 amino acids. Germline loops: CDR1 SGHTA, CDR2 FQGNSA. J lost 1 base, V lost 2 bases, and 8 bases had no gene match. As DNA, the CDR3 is TGTGCCAGCAGCTTACGGAGCCGGACAGGGCGCACAGATACGCAGTATTTT. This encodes CASSLRSRTGRTDTQYF. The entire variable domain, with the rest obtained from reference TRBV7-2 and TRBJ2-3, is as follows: GAGVSQSPSNKVTEKGKDVELRCDPISGHTALYWYRQSLGQGLEFLIYFQGNSAPDKSGLPSDRFSAERTGGSVSTLTIQRTQQEDSAVYLCASSLRSRTGRTDTQYFGPGTRLTVL.

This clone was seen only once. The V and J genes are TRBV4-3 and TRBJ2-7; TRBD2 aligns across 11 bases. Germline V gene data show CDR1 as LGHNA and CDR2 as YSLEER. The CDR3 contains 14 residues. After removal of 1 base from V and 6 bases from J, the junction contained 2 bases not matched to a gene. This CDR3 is CASSQVAGGPEQYF. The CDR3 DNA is TGCGCCAGCAGCCAAGTAGCGGGGGGGCCCGAGCAGTACTTC.

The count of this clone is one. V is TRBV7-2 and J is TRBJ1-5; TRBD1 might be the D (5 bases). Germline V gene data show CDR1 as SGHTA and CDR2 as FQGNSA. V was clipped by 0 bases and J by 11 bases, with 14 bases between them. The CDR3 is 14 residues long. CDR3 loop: CASSLARGTEAQHF. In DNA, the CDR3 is TGTGCCAGCAGCTTAGCTCGGGGGACGGAGGCCCAGCATTTT.

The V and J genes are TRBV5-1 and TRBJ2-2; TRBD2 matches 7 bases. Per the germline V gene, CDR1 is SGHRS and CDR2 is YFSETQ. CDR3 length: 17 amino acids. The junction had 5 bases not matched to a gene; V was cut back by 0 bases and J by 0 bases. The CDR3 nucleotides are TGCGCCAGCAGCTTGGGATGGGGGGGTACGAACACCGGGGAGCTGTTTTTT. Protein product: CASSLGWGGTNTGELFF. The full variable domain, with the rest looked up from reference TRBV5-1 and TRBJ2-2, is KAGVTQTPRYLIKTRGQQVTLSCSPISGHRSVSWYQQTPGQGLQFLFEYFSETQRNKGNFPGRFSGRQFSNSRSEMNVSTLELGDSALYLCASSLGWGGTNTGELFFGEGSRLTVL.